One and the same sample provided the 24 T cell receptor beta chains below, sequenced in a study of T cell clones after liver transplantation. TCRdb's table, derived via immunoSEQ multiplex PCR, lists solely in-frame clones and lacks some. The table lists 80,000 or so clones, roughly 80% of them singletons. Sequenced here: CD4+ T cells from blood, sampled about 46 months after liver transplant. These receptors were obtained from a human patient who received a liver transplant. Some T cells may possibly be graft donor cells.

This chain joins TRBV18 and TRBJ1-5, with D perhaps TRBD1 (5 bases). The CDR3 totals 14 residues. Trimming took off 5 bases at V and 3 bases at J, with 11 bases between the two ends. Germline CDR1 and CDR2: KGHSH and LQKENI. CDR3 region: CASSEMDNNQPQHF. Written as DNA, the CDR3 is TGTGCCAGCTCAGAGATGGACAACAATCAGCCCCAGCATTTT.

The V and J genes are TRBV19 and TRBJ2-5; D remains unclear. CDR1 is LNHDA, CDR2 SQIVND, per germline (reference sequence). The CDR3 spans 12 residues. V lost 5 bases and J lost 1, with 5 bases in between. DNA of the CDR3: TGTGCCAGTAGTGACACCCAAGAGACCCAGTACTTC. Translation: CASSDTQETQYF. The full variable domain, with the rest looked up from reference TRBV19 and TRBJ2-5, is DGGITQSPKYLFRKEGQNVTLSCEQNLNHDAMYWYRQDPGQGLRLIYYSQIVNDFQKGDIAEGYSVSREKKESFPLTVTSAQKNPTAFYLCASSDTQETQYFGPGTRLLVL.

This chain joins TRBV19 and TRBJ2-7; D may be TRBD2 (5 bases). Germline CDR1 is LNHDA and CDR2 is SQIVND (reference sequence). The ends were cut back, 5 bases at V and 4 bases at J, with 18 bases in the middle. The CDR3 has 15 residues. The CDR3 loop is CASSPGIIGSYEQYF. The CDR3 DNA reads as TGTGCCAGTAGTCCGGGGATCATAGGGTCTTACGAGCAGTACTTC.

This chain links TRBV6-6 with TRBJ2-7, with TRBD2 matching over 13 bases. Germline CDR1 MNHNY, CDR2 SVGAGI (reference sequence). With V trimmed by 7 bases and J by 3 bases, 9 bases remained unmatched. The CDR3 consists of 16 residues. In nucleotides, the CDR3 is TGTGCCAGCACCGTAGGGACTAGCGGGATAAACTACGAGCAGTACTTC. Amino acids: CASTVGTSGINYEQYF.

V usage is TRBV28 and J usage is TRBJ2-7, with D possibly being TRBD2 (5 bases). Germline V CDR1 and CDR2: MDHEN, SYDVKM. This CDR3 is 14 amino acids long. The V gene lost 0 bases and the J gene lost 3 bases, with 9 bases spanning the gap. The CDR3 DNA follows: TGTGCCAGCAGTTTATGGGGCGGGTTCTACGAGCAGTACTTC. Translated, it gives CASSLWGGFYEQYF. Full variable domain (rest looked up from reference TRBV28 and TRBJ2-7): DVKVTQSSRYLVKRTGEKVFLECVQDMDHENMFWYRQDPGLGLRLIYFSYDVKMKEKGDIPEGYSVSREKKERFSLILESASTNQTSMYLCASSLWGGFYEQYFGPGTRLTVT.

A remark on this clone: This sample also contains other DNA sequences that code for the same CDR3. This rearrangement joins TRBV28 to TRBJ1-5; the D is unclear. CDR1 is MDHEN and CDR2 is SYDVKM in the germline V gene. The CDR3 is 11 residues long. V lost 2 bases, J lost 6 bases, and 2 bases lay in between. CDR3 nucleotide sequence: TGTGCCAGCAGTTTAGGTCAGCCCCAGCATTTT. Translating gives CASSLGQPQHF.

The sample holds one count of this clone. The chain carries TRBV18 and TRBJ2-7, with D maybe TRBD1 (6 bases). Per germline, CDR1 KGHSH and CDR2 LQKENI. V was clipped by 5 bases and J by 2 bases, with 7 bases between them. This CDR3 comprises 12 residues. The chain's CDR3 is CASSEGAYEQYF. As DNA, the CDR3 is TGTGCCAGCTCAGAGGGGGCCTACGAGCAGTACTTC.

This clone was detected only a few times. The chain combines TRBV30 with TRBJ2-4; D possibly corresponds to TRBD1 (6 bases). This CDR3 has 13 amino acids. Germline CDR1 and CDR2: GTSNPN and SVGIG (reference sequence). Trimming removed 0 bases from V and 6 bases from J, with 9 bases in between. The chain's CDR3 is CAWSVAGANIQYF. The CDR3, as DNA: TGTGCCTGGAGTGTAGCAGGGGCAAACATTCAGTACTTC.

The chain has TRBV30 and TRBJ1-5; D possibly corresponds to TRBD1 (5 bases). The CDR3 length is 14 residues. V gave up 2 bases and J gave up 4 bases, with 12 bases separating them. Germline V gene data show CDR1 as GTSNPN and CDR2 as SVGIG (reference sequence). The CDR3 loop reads CAWSNGQGNQPQHF. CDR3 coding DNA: TGTGCCTGGAGTAATGGGCAGGGAAATCAGCCCCAGCATTTT.

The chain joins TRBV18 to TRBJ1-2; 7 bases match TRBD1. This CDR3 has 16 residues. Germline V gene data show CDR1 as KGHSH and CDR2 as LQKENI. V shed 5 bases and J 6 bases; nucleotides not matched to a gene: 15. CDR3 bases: TGTGCCAGCTCATTGATTACCGGGACAGCGGATAATGGCTACACCTTC. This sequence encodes CASSLITGTADNGYTF.

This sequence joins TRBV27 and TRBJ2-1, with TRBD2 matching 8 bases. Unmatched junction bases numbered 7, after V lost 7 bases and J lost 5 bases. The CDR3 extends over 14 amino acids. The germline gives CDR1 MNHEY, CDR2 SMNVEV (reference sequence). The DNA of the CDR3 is TGTGCCAGCACCCGGGAGGGCCTCCACAATGAGCAGTTCTTC. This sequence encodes CASTREGLHNEQFF.

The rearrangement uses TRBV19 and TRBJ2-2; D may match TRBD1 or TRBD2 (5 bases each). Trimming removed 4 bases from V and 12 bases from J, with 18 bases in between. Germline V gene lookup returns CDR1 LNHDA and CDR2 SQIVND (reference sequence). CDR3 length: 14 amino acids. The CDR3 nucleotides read TGTGCCAGTAGTACAAACCGACTTGGGGGAAAGCTGTTTTTT. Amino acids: CASSTNRLGGKLFF.

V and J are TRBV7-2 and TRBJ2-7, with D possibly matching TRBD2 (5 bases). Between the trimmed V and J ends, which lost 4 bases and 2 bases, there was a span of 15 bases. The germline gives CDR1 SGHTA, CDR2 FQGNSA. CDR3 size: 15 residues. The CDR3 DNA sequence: TGTGCCAGCAGCTCGAAAGCTCTAGCCCCCTACGAGCAGTACTTC. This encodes CASSSKALAPYEQYF.

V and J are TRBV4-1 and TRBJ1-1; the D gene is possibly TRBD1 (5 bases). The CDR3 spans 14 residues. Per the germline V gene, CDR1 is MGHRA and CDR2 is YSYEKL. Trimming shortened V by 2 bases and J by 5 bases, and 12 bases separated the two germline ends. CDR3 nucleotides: TGCGCCAGCAGCCAATTGTACGGGGGGACTGAAGCTTTCTTT. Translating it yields CASSQLYGGTEAFF.

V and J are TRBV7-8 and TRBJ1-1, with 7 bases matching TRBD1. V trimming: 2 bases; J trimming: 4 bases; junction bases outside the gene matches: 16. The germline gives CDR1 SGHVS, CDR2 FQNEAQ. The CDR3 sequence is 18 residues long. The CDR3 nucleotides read TGTGCCAGCAGCTTATATGGGCGCAAACAGGGGCTGGGCACTGAAGCTTTCTTT. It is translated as CASSLYGRKQGLGTEAFF.

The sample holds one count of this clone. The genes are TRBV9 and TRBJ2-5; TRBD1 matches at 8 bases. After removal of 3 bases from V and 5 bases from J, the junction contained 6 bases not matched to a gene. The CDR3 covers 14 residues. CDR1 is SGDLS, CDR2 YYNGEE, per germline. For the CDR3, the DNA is TGTGCCAGCAGCGCCCGGACAGGGACCGAGACCCAGTACTTC. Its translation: CASSARTGTETQYF.

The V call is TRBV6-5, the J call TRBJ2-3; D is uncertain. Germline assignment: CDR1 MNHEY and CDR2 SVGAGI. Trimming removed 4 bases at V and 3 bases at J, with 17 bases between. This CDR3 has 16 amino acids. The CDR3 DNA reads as TGTGCCAGCAGTTCCGCCCGGGCGTTGGGGACAGATACGCAGTATTTT. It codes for CASSSARALGTDTQYF.

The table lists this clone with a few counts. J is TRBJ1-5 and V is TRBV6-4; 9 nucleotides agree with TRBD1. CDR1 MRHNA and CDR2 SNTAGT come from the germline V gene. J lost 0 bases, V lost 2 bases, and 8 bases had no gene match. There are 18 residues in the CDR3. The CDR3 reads CASSDGTGRPYSNQPQHF. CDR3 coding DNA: TGTGCCAGCAGTGACGGGACAGGGAGACCATATAGCAATCAGCCCCAGCATTTT.

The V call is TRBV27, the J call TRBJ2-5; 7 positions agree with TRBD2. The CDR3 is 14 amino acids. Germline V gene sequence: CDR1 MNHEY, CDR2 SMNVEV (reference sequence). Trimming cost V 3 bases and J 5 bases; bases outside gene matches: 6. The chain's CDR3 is CASSFGGVTETQYF. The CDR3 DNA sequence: TGTGCCAGCAGTTTTGGGGGGGTAACGGAGACCCAGTACTTC.

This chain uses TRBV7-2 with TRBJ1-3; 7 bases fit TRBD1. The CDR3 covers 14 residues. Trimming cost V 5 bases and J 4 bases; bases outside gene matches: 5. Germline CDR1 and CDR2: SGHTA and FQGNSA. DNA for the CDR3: TGTGCCAGCAGCGAGCAGGGGGGCGGAAACACCATATATTTT. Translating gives CASSEQGGGNTIYF.

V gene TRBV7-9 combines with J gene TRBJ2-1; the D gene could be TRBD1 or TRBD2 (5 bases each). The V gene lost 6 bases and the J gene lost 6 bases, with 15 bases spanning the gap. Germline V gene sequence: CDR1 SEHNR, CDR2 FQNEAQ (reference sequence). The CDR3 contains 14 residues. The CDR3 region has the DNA TGTGCCAGCAGTTTCGGGACCAACTTCAATGAGCAGTTCTTC. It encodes CASSFGTNFNEQFF.

The CDR3 loop reads CASSESGEYTEAFF. The DNA for the CDR3 is TGTGCCAGCAGTGAATCTGGCGAGTACACTGAAGCTTTCTTT. The chain employs TRBV25-1 and TRBJ1-1; D gene uncertain. This CDR3 is built from 14 residues. Per the germline V gene, CDR1 is MGHDK and CDR2 is SYGVNS. Deletions cut 1 base from V and 3 bases from J, with 9 bases between. Complete variable domain (other parts from reference TRBV25-1 and TRBJ1-1): EADIYQTPRYLVIGTGKKITLECSQTMGHDKMYWYQQDPGMELHLIHYSYGVNSTEKGDLSSESTVSRIRTEHFPLTLESARPSHTSQYLCASSESGEYTEAFFGQGTRLTVV.

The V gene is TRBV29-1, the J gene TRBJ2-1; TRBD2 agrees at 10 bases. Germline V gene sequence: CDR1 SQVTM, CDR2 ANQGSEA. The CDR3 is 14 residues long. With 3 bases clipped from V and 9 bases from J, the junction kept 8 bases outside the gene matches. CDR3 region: CSVERLAGESEQFF. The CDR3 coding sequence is TGCAGCGTTGAGAGGCTAGCGGGAGAGAGTGAGCAGTTCTTC.

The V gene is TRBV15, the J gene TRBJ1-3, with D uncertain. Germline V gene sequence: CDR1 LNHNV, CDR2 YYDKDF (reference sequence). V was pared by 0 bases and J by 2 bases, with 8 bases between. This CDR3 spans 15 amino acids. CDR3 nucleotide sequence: TGTGCCACCAGCAGAGATCCCGGAGCTGGAAACACCATATATTTT. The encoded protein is CATSRDPGAGNTIYF.